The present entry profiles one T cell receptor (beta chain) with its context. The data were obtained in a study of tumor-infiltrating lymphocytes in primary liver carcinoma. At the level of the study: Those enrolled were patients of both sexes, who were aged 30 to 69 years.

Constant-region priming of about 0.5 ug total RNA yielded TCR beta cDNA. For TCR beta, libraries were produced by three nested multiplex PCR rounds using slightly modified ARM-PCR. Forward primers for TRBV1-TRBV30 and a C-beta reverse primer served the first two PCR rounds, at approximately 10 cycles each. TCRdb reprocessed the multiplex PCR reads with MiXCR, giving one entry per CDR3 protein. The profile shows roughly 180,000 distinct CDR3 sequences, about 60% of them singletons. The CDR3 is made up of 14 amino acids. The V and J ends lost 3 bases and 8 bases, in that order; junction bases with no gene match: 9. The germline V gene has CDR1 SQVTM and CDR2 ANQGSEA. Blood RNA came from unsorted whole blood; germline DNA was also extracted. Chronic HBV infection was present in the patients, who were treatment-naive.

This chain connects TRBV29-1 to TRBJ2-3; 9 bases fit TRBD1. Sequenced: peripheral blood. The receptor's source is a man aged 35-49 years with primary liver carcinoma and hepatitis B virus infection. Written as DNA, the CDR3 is TGCAGCGTTGAGGATTGGACAGGGGACGGTACGCAGTATTTT. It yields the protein CSVEDWTGDGTQYF.